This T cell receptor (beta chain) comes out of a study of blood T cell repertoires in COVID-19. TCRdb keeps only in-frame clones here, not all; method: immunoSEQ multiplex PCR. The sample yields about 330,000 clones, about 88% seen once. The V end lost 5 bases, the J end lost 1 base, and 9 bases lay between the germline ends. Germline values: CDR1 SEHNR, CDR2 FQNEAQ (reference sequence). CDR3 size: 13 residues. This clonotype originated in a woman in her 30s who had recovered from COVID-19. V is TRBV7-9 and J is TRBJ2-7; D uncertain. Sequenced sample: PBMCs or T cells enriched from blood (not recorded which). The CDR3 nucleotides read TGTGCCAGCAGCCCGACACTGTCCTACGAGCAGTACTTC. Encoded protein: CASSPTLSYEQYF.